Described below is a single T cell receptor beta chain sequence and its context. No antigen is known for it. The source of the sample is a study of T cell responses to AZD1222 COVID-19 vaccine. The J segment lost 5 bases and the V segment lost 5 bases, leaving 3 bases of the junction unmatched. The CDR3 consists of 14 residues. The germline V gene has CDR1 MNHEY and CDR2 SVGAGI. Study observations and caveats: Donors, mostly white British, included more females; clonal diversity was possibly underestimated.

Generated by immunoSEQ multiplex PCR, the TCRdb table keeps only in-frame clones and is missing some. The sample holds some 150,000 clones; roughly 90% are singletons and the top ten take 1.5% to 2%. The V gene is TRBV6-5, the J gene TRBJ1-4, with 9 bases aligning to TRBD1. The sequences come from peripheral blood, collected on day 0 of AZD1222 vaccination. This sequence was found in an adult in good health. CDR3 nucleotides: TGTGCCAGCAGTCCCGGGACAGGGAATGAAAAACTGTTTTTT. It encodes CASSPGTGNEKLFF.